This T cell receptor (beta chain) is drawn from a study of blood T cell repertoires in COVID-19. Study at large: Samples representing acute and convalescent COVID-19 were sourced from the United States, Italy and Spain. Sources were T cells, B-cell-depleted T cells, or PBMCs; the material itself was cDNA or gDNA.

In the original workflow: Reference gene primer amplification in the assay estimated nucleated cell counts. TCRdb's table, derived via immunoSEQ multiplex PCR, lists solely in-frame clones and lacks some. V and J calls plus clone size are reproduced from that table; the DNA served to infer D and trimming. The repertoire has about 60,000 clones, around nine tenths of them found once; the top ten carry 14%. Unmatched junction bases numbered 15, after V lost 1 base and J lost 1 base. CDR1 and CDR2 from the germline V gene are SGDLS and YYNGEE. The CDR3 sequence is 20 residues long. This receptor was taken from a woman aged 55-70 years with active COVID-19. V is TRBV9 and J is TRBJ1-3; 9 nucleotides line up with TRBD1. The sample comprised peripheral blood. The CDR3 DNA reads TGTGCCAGCAGCGTAACTACCCCCGTACCGGGACAGGGTTCTGGAAACACCATATATTTT. Protein sequence: CASSVTTPVPGQGSGNTIYF.